This entry features one T cell receptor beta chain sequence. Its specific antigen is unknown. The input lacks base qualities; no much larger clone sits a single base away. The immunoSEQ kit was used, according to the manufacturer's recommendations, to generate TCR beta libraries from genomic DNA. To prepare the libraries, a first multiplex PCR with proprietary primers was run, followed by a second PCR that added unique barcodes, and a bead cleanup was done after each round. A kit-provided positive control reaction and a negative control reaction were included in every sample batch. The final libraries were assessed on an Agilent 4200 TapeStation D1000 ScreenTape, pooled by volume, and quantified by qPCR. Sequencing was performed on an Illumina NextSeq500 using a MidOutput 150-cycle cartridge, with 156 Read1 cycles, 15 Index1 cycles, and the kit custom primers. The pooled library was loaded at around 1.1 pM with a roughly 20% PhiX control spike-in. As for how the authors treated the data: Vendor-processed data were analyzed in R, with a clonotype defined as all T cells sharing the same CDR3 nucleotide sequence. For clone abundance analyses, frequencies were normalized to the 10,000 most abundant clones per sample. Public T cell clones, which averaged fewer than five per sample, were removed prior to analysis. A difference in abundance of at least 32-fold between compartments was used to define tumor-enriched and baseline blood-enriched clonotypes. Clonotypes expanded or contracted between blood time points were identified with a beta-binomial differential abundance model. Similarity between tumor and blood repertoires was quantified using the Baroni-Urbani and Buser coefficient, and groups were compared with two-tailed Wilcoxon tests in R. The source is immuneACCESS, and TCRdb retained only in-frame sequences with V and J called. Part of the clones is not carried over; for the studies checked, unresolved V genes explain less than half of this, and the remainder is unexplained. The V and J calls and clone size are taken from that table; D and trimming were inferred from the DNA. The sample table contains about 88,000 clones; only one count was recorded for 75% to 90% of them. Over 6% of the sample is in the top ten clones.

These data are taken from a study of radiation and T cells in renal cell carcinoma (TCRdb year 2020). Background for the entire study: The samples were obtained from a clinical trial, where primary renal cell carcinomas were treated with 15 Gy stereotactic body radiation therapy and then removed by nephrectomy 4 weeks afterward. In total, about 51 samples underwent TCR beta sequencing: 25 or so tumors plus 27 peripheral blood samples. Across all 50 or so samples, 4 million to 5 million unique CDR3 nucleotide sequences encoding 2,658,974 unique CDR3 amino acid sequences were identified. Study-level results and caveats: Because the trial had a single-armed design, the trial could not examine how radiation dose or scheduling affected the TCR repertoire. Tracking of blood repertoire dynamics stopped at more than three weeks after treatment, with no follow-up past that point. In blood, the top tumor clonotypes increased between baseline and 2 weeks post-radiation and then shrank by 4 weeks, which suggests that tumor-resident clones expanded only transiently. Because no pretreatment tumor biopsies were available, whether clonotypes were present in the tumor at baseline could not be determined.

Sample time point, as interpreted from the label and publication: baseline pretreatment blood. The sample's treatment or condition label is to be understood as: 15 Gy SBRT to primary tumor, nephrectomy 4 weeks later. Serial peripheral blood from radiation-treated patients was sampled at baseline, 2 weeks and 4 weeks after SBRT to track tumor-enriched clonotypes. Every patient had renal cell carcinoma of clear cell pathology. The QIAamp DNA Blood Mini Kit (Qiagen) was used to prepare genomic DNA for TCR sequencing. The analyses included just those samples that passed every quality control check. CDR1 is given as MDHEN and CDR2 as SYDVKM, both from the germline V gene. The cysteine opens and the phenylalanine closes a CDR3 of 11 amino acids. Of all the DNA, just the CDR3 is kept, 33 bases in frame from base 1. Clipping removes 7 bases from V and 13 bases from J, with 7 as the unmatched junction base count.

The receptor comes from a man aged 50-59 years with renal cell carcinoma. Sequencing used blood, obtained from a patient whose treatment included radiotherapy and nephrectomy. The chain employs TRBV28 and TRBJ2-1, with 7 central nucleotides matching TRBD1. The CDR3 here reads CASTDRSYQFF. In nucleotide form, the sequence is TGTGCCAGCACGGACAGGTCCTATCAGTTCTTC.